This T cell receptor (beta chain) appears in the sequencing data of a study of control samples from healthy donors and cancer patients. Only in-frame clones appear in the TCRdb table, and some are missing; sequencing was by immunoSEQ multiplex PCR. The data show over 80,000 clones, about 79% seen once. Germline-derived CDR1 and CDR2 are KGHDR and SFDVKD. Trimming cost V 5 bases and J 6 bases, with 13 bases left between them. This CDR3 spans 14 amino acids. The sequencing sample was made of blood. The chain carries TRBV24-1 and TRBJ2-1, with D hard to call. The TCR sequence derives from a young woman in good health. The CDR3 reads CATSGLKEINEQFF. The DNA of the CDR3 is TGTGCCACCAGTGGATTGAAAGAGATCAATGAGCAGTTCTTC.